A selection of T cell receptor beta chains follows, all from one sample in a study of cytomegalovirus exposure and HLA in healthy donors. TCRdb keeps only in-frame clones here, not all; method: immunoSEQ multiplex PCR. The data contain a few hundred thousand clones, approximately 79% of them singletons. Specimen: PBMCs. Every receptor here comes from a girl aged 2-15 years in good health and CMV-seronegative. The CDR3 runs from the conserved cysteine through the conserved F or W. D genes are given only for firm matches. Only part of the rows carry a size: once, few, many, or a class if the clone is expanded.

v_call,d_call,j_call,clone_size,cdr3_nt,cdr3_aa
TRBV13,TRBD2,TRBJ2-3,.,TGTGCCAGCAGCCCCGGAGGCGGGAGGGCCACAGATACGCAGTATTTT,CASSPGGGRATDTQYF
TRBV4-1,.,TRBJ2-3,.,TGCGCCAGCAGCCTCAATCGACTTCTAGATACGCAGTATTTT,CASSLNRLLDTQYF
TRBV6-6,TRBD2,TRBJ2-2,.,TGTGCCAGCCTAGCGGGAGTAACCGGGGAGCTGTTTTTT,CASLAGVTGELFF
TRBV12-5,.,TRBJ1-4,.,TGTGCTAGTGGTTCAACCCGACAGGCGAATAATGAAAAACTGTTTTTT,CASGSTRQANNEKLFF
TRBV2,TRBD1,TRBJ2-2,.,TGTGCCAGCAGGAAGGACAGGGTAAACACCGGGGAGCTGTTTTTT,CASRKDRVNTGELFF
TRBV4-1,TRBD2,TRBJ2-2,.,TGCGCCAGCAGCCAAGAGGCTAGCGGGGACGGCACCGGGGAGCTGTTTTTT,CASSQEASGDGTGELFF
TRBV29-1,.,TRBJ2-3,.,TGCAGCGTGGAGCCGGGACTCCCCGCAGATACGCAGTATTTT,CSVEPGLPADTQYF
TRBV6-4,.,TRBJ2-3,.,TGTGCCAGCAGTGACGGGGGGGGGCCTACAGATACGCAGTATTTT,CASSDGGGPTDTQYF
TRBV14,.,TRBJ1-2,.,TGTGCCAGCAGCCCCGTGGGCAGCGGCTACACCTTC,CASSPVGSGYTF
TRBV6-1,.,TRBJ1-1,.,TGTGCCAGCAGGTCCAGGGTGCGGCGAGTGGAAGCTTTCTTT,CASRSRVRRVEAFF
TRBV28,.,TRBJ2-7,.,TGTGCCAGCAGTTCTTCTAATGGCTACGAGCAGTACTTC,CASSSSNGYEQYF
TRBV11-2,.,TRBJ1-1,.,TGTGCCAGCAGCTTAGAGGGGACTGTCTCTGAAGCTTTCTTT,CASSLEGTVSEAFF
TRBV7-6,TRBD2,TRBJ2-7,.,TGTGCCAGCAGCTCCCTCGCGGGAGGGTACGAGCAGTACTTC,CASSSLAGGYEQYF
TRBV19,TRBD1,TRBJ1-1,.,TGTGCCAGTAGACCTCCAGGGGGCGGCACTGAAGCTTTCTTT,CASRPPGGGTEAFF
TRBV11-2,TRBD1,TRBJ2-1,.,TGTGCCAGCAGCCTGACGGGACAGATTTACAATGAGCAGTTCTTC,CASSLTGQIYNEQFF
TRBV5-5,.,TRBJ1-3,.,TGTGCCAGCAGCCTAGGACTGGGGGGAAACACCATATATTTT,CASSLGLGGNTIYF
TRBV2,.,TRBJ2-7,once,TGTGCCAGCAGTGGGACGCGGGAACGCCTCCCGGCCTACGAGCAGTACTTC,CASSGTRERLPAYEQYF
TRBV5-1,TRBD1,TRBJ1-1,few,TGCGCCAGCAGCCCGCAGGGGGCTCCGAACACTGAAGCTTTCTTT,CASSPQGAPNTEAFF
TRBV9,TRBD1,TRBJ2-7,.,TGTGCCAGCAGCGTAGGGACAGGGACCTACGAGCAGTACTTC,CASSVGTGTYEQYF
TRBV29-1,TRBD1,TRBJ1-5,.,TGCAGCGTACAGGGGACGGATCAGCCCCAGCATTTT,CSVQGTDQPQHF
TRBV4-1,.,TRBJ2-7,few,TGCGCCAGCAGCCATATCAGGGATTCCTACGAGCAGTACTTC,CASSHIRDSYEQYF
TRBV5-4,.,TRBJ1-1,once,TGTGCCAGCAGCGGCGCGGAGAACACTGAAGCTTTCTTT,CASSGAENTEAFF
TRBV5-1,.,TRBJ2-2,.,TGCGCCAGCAGCTCTCAGGGGATCCGGGACACCGGGGAGCTGTTTTTT,CASSSQGIRDTGELFF
TRBV7-2,TRBD1,TRBJ2-7,.,TGTGCCAGCAGCTTTGGGACAGGGGGCGAGCAGTACTTC,CASSFGTGGEQYF
TRBV7-3,.,TRBJ1-1,.,TGTGCCAGCAGCTTACAGGGACATGAAGCTTTCTTT,CASSLQGHEAFF
TRBV5-6,.,TRBJ1-1,.,TGTGCCAGCAGCTTACCCAGGGACACTGAAGCTTTCTTT,CASSLPRDTEAFF
TRBV7-2,.,TRBJ2-1,.,TGTGCCAGCAGACACCAAACGGCGGGGAATGAGCAGTTCTTC,CASRHQTAGNEQFF
TRBV28,.,TRBJ1-2,.,TGTGCCAGCAGTACGGCCCCGACAGTTAACTATGGCTACACCTTC,CASSTAPTVNYGYTF
TRBV2,.,TRBJ1-1,.,TGTGCCAGCAGTCTGGACAGAAACACTGAAGCTTTCTTT,CASSLDRNTEAFF